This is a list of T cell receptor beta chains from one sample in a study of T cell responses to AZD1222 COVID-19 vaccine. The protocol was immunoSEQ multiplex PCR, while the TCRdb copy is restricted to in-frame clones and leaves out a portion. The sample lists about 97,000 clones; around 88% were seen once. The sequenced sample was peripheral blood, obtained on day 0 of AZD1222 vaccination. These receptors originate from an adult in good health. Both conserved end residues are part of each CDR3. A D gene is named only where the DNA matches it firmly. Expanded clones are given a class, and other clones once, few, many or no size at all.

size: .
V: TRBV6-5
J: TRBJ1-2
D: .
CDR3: CASITGPEATGYTF
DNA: TGTGCCAGCATTACCGGACCGGAGGCGACAGGCTACACCTTC

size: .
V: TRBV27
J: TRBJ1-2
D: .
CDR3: CASSLARTGLGYGYTF
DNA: TGTGCCAGCAGTTTAGCCCGAACGGGGTTGGGGTATGGCTACACCTTC

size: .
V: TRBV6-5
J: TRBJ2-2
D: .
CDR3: CASRYSQGPGELFF
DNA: TGTGCCAGCAGATATTCTCAGGGGCCCGGGGAGCTGTTTTTT

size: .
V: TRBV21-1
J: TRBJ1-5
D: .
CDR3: CATKGIADNQPQHF
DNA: TGTGCCACCAAGGGTATCGCAGATAATCAGCCCCAGCATTTT

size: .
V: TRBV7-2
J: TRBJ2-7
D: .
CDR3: CASTTSWDEQYF
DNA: TGTGCCAGCACCACTAGCTGGGACGAGCAGTACTTC

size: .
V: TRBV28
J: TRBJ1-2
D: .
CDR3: CASSLSPLGYGYTF
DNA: TGTGCCAGCAGTTTGTCCCCGCTAGGTTATGGCTACACCTTC

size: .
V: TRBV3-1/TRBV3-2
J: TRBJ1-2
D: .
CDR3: CASSQDQGWGRVGYGYTF
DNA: TGTGCCAGCAGCCAAGATCAGGGTTGGGGTCGGGTTGGGTATGGCTACACCTTC

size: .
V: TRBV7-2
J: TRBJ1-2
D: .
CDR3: CASSLGMDASYGYTF
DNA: TGTGCCAGCAGCTTAGGGATGGATGCCAGCTATGGCTACACCTTC

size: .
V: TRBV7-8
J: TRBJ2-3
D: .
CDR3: CASSSPLANPTDTQYF
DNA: TGTGCCAGCAGCAGTCCTCTAGCTAATCCCACAGATACGCAGTATTTT

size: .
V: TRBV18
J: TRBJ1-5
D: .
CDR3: CASSSDSFNQPQHF
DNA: TGTGCCAGCTCATCTGACAGCTTCAATCAGCCCCAGCATTTT

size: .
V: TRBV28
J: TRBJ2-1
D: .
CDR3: CASSFMRGRGNEQFF
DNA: TGTGCCAGCAGTTTTATGAGGGGTCGGGGCAATGAGCAGTTCTTC

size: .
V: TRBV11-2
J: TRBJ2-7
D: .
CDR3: CASSSASGPSYEQYF
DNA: TGTGCCAGCAGCTCGGCAAGTGGTCCCTCCTACGAGCAGTACTTC

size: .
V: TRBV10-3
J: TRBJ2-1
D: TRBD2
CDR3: CAIRAGRENEQFF
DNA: TGTGCCATCAGGGCGGGGCGGGAGAATGAGCAGTTCTTC

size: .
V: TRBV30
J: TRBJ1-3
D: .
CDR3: CAWSLGFSGNTIYF
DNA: TGTGCCTGGAGTTTAGGTTTTTCTGGAAACACCATATATTTT

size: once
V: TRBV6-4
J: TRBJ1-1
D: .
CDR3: CATRSQQNTEAFF
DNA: TGTGCCACCAGGAGCCAGCAGAACACTGAAGCTTTCTTT

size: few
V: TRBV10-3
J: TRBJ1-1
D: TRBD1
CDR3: CAISESIQGAGEAFF
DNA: TGTGCCATCAGTGAGTCGATCCAGGGGGCCGGTGAAGCTTTCTTT

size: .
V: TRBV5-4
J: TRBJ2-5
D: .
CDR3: CASSFPGYEETQYF
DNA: TGTGCCAGCAGCTTCCCAGGGTATGAAGAGACCCAGTACTTC

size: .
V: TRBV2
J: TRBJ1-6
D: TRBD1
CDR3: CASTGTENSPLHF
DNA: TGTGCCAGTACCGGGACAGAGAATTCACCCCTCCACTTT

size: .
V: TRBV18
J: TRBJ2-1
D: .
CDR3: CASSPPRGRFNEQFF
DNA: TGTGCCAGCTCACCACCGAGGGGAAGGTTCAATGAGCAGTTCTTC

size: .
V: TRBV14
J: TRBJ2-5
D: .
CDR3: CASSQPLQETQYF
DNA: TGTGCCAGCAGCCAGCCACTTCAAGAGACCCAGTACTTC

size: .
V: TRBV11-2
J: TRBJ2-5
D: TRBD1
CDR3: CASSLESGGLHETQYF
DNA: TGTGCCAGCAGCTTAGAGTCAGGGGGCCTACACGAGACCCAGTACTTC

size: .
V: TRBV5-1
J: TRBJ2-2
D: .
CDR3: CASSPGQANTGELFF
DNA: TGCGCCAGCAGCCCCGGCCAGGCTAATACCGGGGAGCTGTTTTTT

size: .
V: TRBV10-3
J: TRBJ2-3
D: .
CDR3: CAISRADTQYF
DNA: TGTGCCATCAGTCGGGCCGATACGCAGTATTTT

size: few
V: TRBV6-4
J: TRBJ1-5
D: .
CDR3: CASSDRGKQGPSNQPQHF
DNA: TGTGCCAGCAGTGACCGAGGGAAACAGGGACCCTCCAATCAGCCCCAGCATTTT

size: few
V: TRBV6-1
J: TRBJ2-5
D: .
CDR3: CASSEVGVETQYF
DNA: TGTGCCAGCAGTGAAGTTGGTGTAGAGACCCAGTACTTC

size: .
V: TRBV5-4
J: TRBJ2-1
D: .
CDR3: CASSLRRTGGNEQFF
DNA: TGTGCCAGCAGCTTAAGGAGAACCGGGGGCAATGAGCAGTTCTTC

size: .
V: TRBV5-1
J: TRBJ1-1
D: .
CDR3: CASSLRGSGTEAFF
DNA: TGCGCCAGCAGCTTGCGGGGGTCCGGCACTGAAGCTTTCTTT

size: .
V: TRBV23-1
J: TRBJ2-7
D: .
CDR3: CASSHLDLYRSYEQYF
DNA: TGCGCCAGCAGTCATCTCGACTTATACCGCTCCTACGAGCAGTACTTC

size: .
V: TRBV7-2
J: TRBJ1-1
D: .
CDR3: CASSFPGINTEAFF
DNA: TGTGCCAGCAGCTTCCCAGGGATTAACACTGAAGCTTTCTTT

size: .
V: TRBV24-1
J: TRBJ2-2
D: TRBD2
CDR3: CATSEMGLALEELFF
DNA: TGTGCCACCAGTGAAATGGGACTAGCGTTGGAGGAGCTGTTTTTT

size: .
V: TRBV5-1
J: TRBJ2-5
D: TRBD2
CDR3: CASSTSTREGGTQYF
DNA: TGCGCCAGCAGCACTAGTACCCGGGAGGGTGGGACCCAGTACTTC

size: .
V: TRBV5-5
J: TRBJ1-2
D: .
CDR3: CASSLAALSWGNYGYTF
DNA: TGTGCCAGCAGCTTGGCCGCCCTTAGTTGGGGTAACTATGGCTACACCTTC

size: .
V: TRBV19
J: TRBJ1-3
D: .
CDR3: CASSMRTRPWTFGNTIYF
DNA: TGTGCCAGTAGTATGCGAACCCGACCCTGGACCTTTGGAAACACCATATATTTT

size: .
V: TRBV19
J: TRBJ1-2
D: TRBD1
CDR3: CASRTGQGDYGYTF
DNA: TGTGCCAGTAGAACCGGACAGGGCGACTATGGCTACACCTTC

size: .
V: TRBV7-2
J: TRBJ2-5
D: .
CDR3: CASSPGWYQETQYF
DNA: TGTGCCAGCAGCCCAGGGTGGTACCAAGAGACCCAGTACTTC

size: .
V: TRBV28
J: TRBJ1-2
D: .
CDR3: CASSIERGAYTNYGYTF
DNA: TGTGCCAGCAGTATAGAGAGGGGGGCGTATACTAACTATGGCTACACCTTC

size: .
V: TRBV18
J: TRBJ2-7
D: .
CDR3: CASSPAGPTYEQYF
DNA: TGTGCCAGCTCACCGGCAGGGCCCACCTACGAGCAGTACTTC

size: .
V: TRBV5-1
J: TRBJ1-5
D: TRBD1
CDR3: CASSTGTGQQPQHF
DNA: TGCGCCAGCAGCACAGGGACAGGTCAACAGCCCCAGCATTTT

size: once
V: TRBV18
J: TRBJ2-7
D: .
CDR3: CASSPRDTYEQYF
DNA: TGTGCCAGCTCACCACGGGACACCTACGAGCAGTACTTC

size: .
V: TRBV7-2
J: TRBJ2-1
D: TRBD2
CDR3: CASSIAGANYNEQFF
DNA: TGTGCCAGCAGTATAGCGGGTGCTAACTACAATGAGCAGTTCTTC

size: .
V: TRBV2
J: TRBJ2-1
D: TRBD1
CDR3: CASWRTGYNEQFF
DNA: TGTGCCAGCTGGAGGACAGGGTACAATGAGCAGTTCTTC

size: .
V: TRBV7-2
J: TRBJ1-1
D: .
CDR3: CASSLISTGSTEAFF
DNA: TGTGCCAGCAGCTTAATCTCTACAGGGAGCACTGAAGCTTTCTTT

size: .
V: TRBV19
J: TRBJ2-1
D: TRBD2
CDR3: CASSIGNRGLAGVEQFF
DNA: TGTGCCAGTAGTATAGGGAACCGGGGACTAGCGGGAGTAGAACAGTTCTTC

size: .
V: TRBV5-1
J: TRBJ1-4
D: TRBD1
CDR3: CASSSGQGAQYEKLFF
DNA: TGCGCCAGCAGCTCGGGACAGGGAGCCCAGTACGAAAAACTGTTTTTT

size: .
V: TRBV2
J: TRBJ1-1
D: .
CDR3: CASSADDTEAFF
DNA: TGTGCCAGCAGTGCTGATGACACTGAAGCTTTCTTT

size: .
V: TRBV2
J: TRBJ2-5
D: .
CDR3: CASSVGVETQYF
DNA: TGTGCCAGCAGTGTCGGCGTAGAGACCCAGTACTTC

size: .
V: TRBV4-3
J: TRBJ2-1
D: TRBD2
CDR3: CASSQESAGAYNEQFF
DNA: TGCGCCAGCAGCCAAGAGTCGGCGGGAGCCTACAATGAGCAGTTCTTC

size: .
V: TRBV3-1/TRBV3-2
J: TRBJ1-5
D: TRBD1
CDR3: CASSQPRDRGDEPQHF
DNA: TGTGCCAGCAGCCAACCCCGGGACAGGGGAGATGAGCCCCAGCATTTT

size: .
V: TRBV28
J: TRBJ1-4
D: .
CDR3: CASSLRWGGEKLFF
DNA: TGTGCCAGCAGTCTGAGGTGGGGTGGGGAAAAACTGTTTTTT

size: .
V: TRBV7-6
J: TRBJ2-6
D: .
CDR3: CASSLVSGAVAGANVLTF
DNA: TGTGCCAGCAGCTTAGTTTCGGGGGCGGTAGCTGGGGCCAACGTCCTGACTTTC

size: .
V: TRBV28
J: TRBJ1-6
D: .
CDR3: CASSLGWEPQSSYNSPLHF
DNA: TGTGCCAGCAGTTTAGGTTGGGAACCACAGAGCTCCTATAATTCACCCCTCCACTTT

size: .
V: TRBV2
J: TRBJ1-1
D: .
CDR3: CASSERWDTEAFF
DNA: TGTGCCAGCAGTGAGCGTTGGGACACTGAAGCTTTCTTT

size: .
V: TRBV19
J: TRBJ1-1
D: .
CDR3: CASSILGGRGVPEAFF
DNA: TGTGCCAGTAGTATACTTGGTGGCAGGGGTGTCCCTGAAGCTTTCTTT

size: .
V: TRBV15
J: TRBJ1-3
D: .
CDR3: CATSTRTSGNTIYF
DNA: TGTGCCACCAGCACCCGGACCTCTGGAAACACCATATATTTT

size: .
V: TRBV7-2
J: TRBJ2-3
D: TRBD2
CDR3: CASSTGTSGSTDTQYF
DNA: TGTGCCAGCAGCACCGGGACTAGCGGGAGCACAGATACGCAGTATTTT